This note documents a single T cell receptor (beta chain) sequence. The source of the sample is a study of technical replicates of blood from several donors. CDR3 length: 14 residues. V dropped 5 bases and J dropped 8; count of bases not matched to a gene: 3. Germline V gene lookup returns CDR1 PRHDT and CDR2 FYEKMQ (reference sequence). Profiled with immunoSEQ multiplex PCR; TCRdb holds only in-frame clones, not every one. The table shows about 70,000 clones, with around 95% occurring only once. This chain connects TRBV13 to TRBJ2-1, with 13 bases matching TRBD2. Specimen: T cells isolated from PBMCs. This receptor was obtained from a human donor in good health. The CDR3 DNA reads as TGTGCCAGCAGCCTCGGACTAGCGGGGGATGAGCAGTTCTTC. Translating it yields CASSLGLAGDEQFF.